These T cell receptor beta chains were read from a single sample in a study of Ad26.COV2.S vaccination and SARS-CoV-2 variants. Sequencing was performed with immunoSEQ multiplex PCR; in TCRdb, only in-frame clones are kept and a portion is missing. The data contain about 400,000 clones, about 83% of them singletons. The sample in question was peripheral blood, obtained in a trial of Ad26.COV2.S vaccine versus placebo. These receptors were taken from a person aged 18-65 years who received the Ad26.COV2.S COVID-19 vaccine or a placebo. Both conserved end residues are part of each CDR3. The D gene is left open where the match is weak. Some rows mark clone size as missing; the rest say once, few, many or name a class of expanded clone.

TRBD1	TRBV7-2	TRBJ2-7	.	CASSPRTGVPTKQYF	TGTGCCAGCAGCCCCCGGACAGGGGTCCCTACGAAGCAGTACTTC
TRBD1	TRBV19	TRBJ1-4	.	CASSVLRGTGFEKLFF	TGTGCCAGTAGTGTTCTCCGGGGGACAGGGTTTGAAAAACTGTTTTTT
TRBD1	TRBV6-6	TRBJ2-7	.	CASSRQGFYEQYF	TGTGCCAGCAGTCGACAGGGGTTTTACGAGCAGTACTTC
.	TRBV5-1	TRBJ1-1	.	CASSLDPGGEAFF	TGCGCCAGCAGCTTGGACCCCGGTGGGGAAGCTTTCTTT
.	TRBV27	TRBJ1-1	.	CASTRQVGTEAFF	TGTGCCAGCACCCGACAGGTAGGCACTGAAGCTTTCTTT
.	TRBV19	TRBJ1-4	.	CASSTRQIEKLFF	TGTGCCAGTAGTACCAGACAGATTGAAAAACTGTTTTTT
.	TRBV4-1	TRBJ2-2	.	CASSQDWAGAGELFF	TGCGCCAGCAGCCAAGATTGGGCAGGGGCCGGGGAGCTGTTTTTT
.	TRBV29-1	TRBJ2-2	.	CSVGGAGELFF	TGCAGCGTTGGGGGGGCCGGGGAGCTGTTTTTT
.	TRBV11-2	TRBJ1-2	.	CASSLDPRKGYTF	TGTGCCAGCAGCTTGGACCCTAGGAAGGGCTACACCTTC
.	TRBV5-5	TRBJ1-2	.	CASSLRQNYGYTF	TGTGCCAGCAGCTTGAGACAAAACTATGGCTACACCTTC
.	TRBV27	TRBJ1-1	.	CASARASEAFF	TGTGCCAGCGCCAGGGCCTCTGAAGCTTTCTTT
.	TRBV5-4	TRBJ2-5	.	CASSLRGRGETQYF	TGTGCCAGCAGCTTGCGGGGTCGGGGGGAGACCCAGTACTTC
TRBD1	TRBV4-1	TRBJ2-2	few	CASSQRTGAGELFF	TGCGCCAGCAGCCAAAGGACAGGGGCCGGGGAGCTGTTTTTT
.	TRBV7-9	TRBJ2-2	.	CASSPGHYAGELFF	TGTGCCAGCAGCCCCGGCCATTATGCGGGGGAGCTGTTTTTT
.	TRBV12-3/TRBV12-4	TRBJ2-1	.	CASTPGGNEQFF	TGTGCCAGCACCCCAGGAGGGAATGAGCAGTTCTTC
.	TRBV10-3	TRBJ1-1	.	CAIRDQGSNTEAFF	TGTGCCATCAGGGACCAGGGTTCGAACACTGAAGCTTTCTTT